Below, 20 T cell receptor beta chains from the same sample are listed, as sequenced in a study of tissue T cells after allogeneic stem cell transplantation. Sequencing was performed with immunoSEQ multiplex PCR; in TCRdb, only in-frame clones are kept and a portion is missing. The data contain 6,500 to 7,500 clones, about two thirds of them singletons. Sequencing used blood. These receptor sequences come from a female BALB/c mouse in good health. As its MHC haplotype, the strain has H2-d.

Remarks on this clone: The genes and germline here are from mouse. The read is 1 residue too short to cover the CDR3 end, so that end is filled in from the germline J gene. The chain is built from TRBV5 and TRBJ1-3, with a weak D call TRBD1 (6 bases). The CDR3 is 15 residues long. Trimming shortened V by 4 bases and J by 0 bases, and 10 bases separated the two germline ends. In germline, CDR1 is LGHNA, CDR2 YNLKQL (reference sequence). The CDR3: CASSPGTTSGNTLYF. Incomplete CDR3 DNA: TGTGCCAGCAGCCCCGGGACAACTTCTGGAAATACGCTCTAT.

In regard to this clone: Each gene name is a mouse one. Read data end 1 residue before the CDR3 end; the end is taken from the germline J gene. V and J are TRBV20 and TRBJ1-6, with TRBD1 identical over 9 bases. TRBJ1-6 is an ORF, and what it does is uncertain. The germline gives CDR1 GFQATS, CDR2 STVNSAI. The V segment lost 0 bases and the J segment 6 bases; nucleotides outside the gene matches: 0. The CDR3 runs 14 residues. The covered CDR3 bases are TGTGGTGCTAGGGAACAGGGGGCTAATTCGCCCCTCTAC. This encodes CGAREQGANSPLY. The entire CDR3 reads CGAREQGANSPLYF.

Details on this clone: Each gene name is a mouse one. The CDR3 end falls 1 residue outside the read, so it is completed with the germline J gene. The chain couples TRBV14 to TRBJ2-1, with D possibly matching TRBD1 (6 bases). CDR1 SGHDT and CDR2 FRDEAV come from the germline V gene. The CDR3 has 12 residues. Trimming cost V 5 bases and J 7 bases, with 10 bases left between them. The CDR3 sequence is CASSPDRAEQFF. The CDR3 DNA, read in part, is TGTGCCAGCAGCCCTGACAGGGCTGAGCAGTTC.

With respect to this clone: Gene names and germline refer to mouse. The read halts 1 residue ahead of the CDR3 end, with the missing end drawn from the germline J gene. J is TRBJ1-3 and V is TRBV14; D gene unclear. The germline V and J ends were trimmed by 2 bases and 0 bases, with 3 bases remaining between them. The germline V gene has CDR1 SGHDT and CDR2 FRDEAV. The CDR3 is 13 amino acids. CDR3 in amino acids: CASSFYSGNTLYF. CDR3 DNA, as far as it was read: TGTGCCAGCAGTTTTTATTCTGGAAATACGCTCTAT.

A word on this clone: Gene names and germline refer to mouse. The read finishes 1 residue shy of the CDR3 end, and the germline J gene is used to complete it. V gene TRBV1 combines with J gene TRBJ1-1, with D hard to call. Trimming removed 1 base from V and 2 bases from J, with 5 bases in between. This CDR3 is built from 13 residues. CDR1 NSQYPW and CDR2 LRSPGD come from the germline V gene (reference sequence). The sequenced CDR3 bases are TGCACCTGCAGTGCAGCCCATAACACAGAAGTCTTC. Amino acid sequence: CTCSAAHNTEVF. From start to end, the CDR3 is CTCSAAHNTEVFF.

Regarding this clone: The genes are named according to mouse. The observed sequence ends 1 residue before the CDR3 terminus, with the missing tail filled in from the germline J gene. The chain links TRBV19 to TRBJ1-4; 9 nucleotides line up with TRBD1. The CDR3 spans 14 residues. J gave up 4 bases and V 5 bases, and 3 bases lay outside the gene matches. Germline lookup yields CDR1 FNHDT and CDR2 SITEND (reference sequence). The CDR3 bases that were read are TGTGCCAGCAGGGGACAGGGCCACAACGAAAGATTATTT. Its protein is CASRGQGHNERLF. In full, the CDR3 is CASRGQGHNERLFF.

This clone has a handful of counts. Genes here carry mouse names. The read terminates 1 residue ahead of where the CDR3 ends, so the germline J gene completes it. The gene calls are TRBV20 and TRBJ1-3; 8 nucleotides line up with TRBD1. The CDR3 loop spans 13 amino acids. Germline CDR1 is GFQATS and CDR2 is STVNSAI. Germline trimming cut 6 bases from V and 2 bases from J; bases unmatched to any gene: 3. This CDR3 is CGASTGAGNTLYF. The covered CDR3 bases are TGTGGTGCCTCGACAGGGGCTGGAAATACGCTCTAT. The full variable domain, rest sourced from reference TRBV20 and TRBJ1-3, is GALVYQYPRRTICKSGTSMRMECQAVGFQATSVAWYRQSPQKTFELIALSTVNSAIKYEQNFTQEKFPISHPNLSFSSMTVLNAYLEDRGLYLCGASTGAGNTLYFGEGSRLIVV.

Concerning this clone itself: Gene names refer to mouse genes. The missing CDR3 end, 1 residue past where the read stops, is filled in from the germline J gene. The V and J genes are TRBV14 and TRBJ2-4, with 7 bases matching TRBD2. The length of the CDR3 is 12 residues. With V trimmed by 4 bases and J by 4 bases, 0 bases remained unmatched. The germline CDR1 and CDR2 sequences are SGHDT and FRDEAV. The CDR3 sequence is CASSDWENTLYF. CDR3 DNA (partial): TGTGCCAGCAGTGACTGGGAAAACACCTTGTAC.

A word on this clone: Gene names and germline match the mouse. Coverage ceases 1 residue before the CDR3 finishes, and the germline J gene fills in the end. The V call is TRBV19, the J call TRBJ1-4; the match to TRBD1 covers 9 bases. After removal of 6 bases from V and 6 bases from J, the junction contained 6 bases not matched to a gene. In germline, CDR1 is FNHDT, CDR2 SITEND (reference sequence). This CDR3 contains 14 residues. The part of the CDR3 DNA that was read is TGTGCCAGCACCCCGGGACAGGGTCACGAAAGATTATTT. Its protein is CASTPGQGHERLF. The complete CDR3 sequence is CASTPGQGHERLFF.

Concerning this clone itself: The germline and genes are mouse ones. The read comes to an end 1 residue before the CDR3 does, leaving the germline J gene to fill in the end. The chain links TRBV31 to TRBJ1-1; 8 bases line up with TRBD1. This CDR3 has 13 residues. Trimming took 2 bases from V and 4 from J; bases not matched to a gene: 3. Germline V gene sequence: CDR1 GKSSPN, CDR2 SITVG. The part of the CDR3 DNA that was read is TGTGCCTGGAGTTTGGGACAGGCCACAGAAGTCTTC. This gives the protein CAWSLGQATEVF. The whole CDR3 reads CAWSLGQATEVFF.

With respect to this clone: Gene names are mouse gene names. The CDR3 goes on 1 residue after the read ends, and that part is filled in from the germline J gene. This chain joins TRBV13-2 and TRBJ2-7; no clear D gene. Germline V CDR1 and CDR2: NNHNN, SYGAGS (reference sequence). Trimming removed 0 bases at V and 4 bases at J, with 8 bases between. This CDR3 is 13 amino acids long. CDR3 bases read: TGTGCCAGCGGTGATGCTTGGGAGTATGAACAGTAC. Encoded protein: CASGDAWEYEQY. In full, the CDR3 is CASGDAWEYEQYF.

This clone was seen a single time. Gene labels here are mouse ones. The read terminates 1 residue ahead of where the CDR3 ends, so the germline J gene completes it. The chain joins TRBV19 to TRBJ1-1, with D unresolved. V lost 0 bases to trimming and J lost 3 bases, with 0 bases between them. This CDR3 is 11 amino acids long. The V gene's germline CDR1 is FNHDT and CDR2 SITEND (reference sequence). CDR3 DNA (partial): TGTGCCAGCAGTATAGACACAGAAGTCTTC. Translation: CASSIDTEVF. The CDR3, in full, reads CASSIDTEVFF.

This clone was observed a few times. Gene and germline names: mouse. The read halts 1 residue ahead of the CDR3 end, with the missing end drawn from the germline J gene. The chain uses TRBV24 and TRBJ1-2; TRBD1 matches at 11 bases. Germline loops: CDR1 KGHTA, CDR2 FRNEEI. V lost 3 bases to trimming and J lost 0 bases; unmatched junction nucleotides: 3. The length of the CDR3 is 16 residues. The CDR3 DNA, read in part, is TGTGCCAGCAGTCTCCCGGGACAGGGGGCAAACTCCGACTACACC. This gives the protein CASSLPGQGANSDYT. The whole CDR3 sequence reads CASSLPGQGANSDYTF.

As regards this clone: Genes and germline are mouse. The CDR3 end lies 1 residue beyond the end of the read and is filled in from the germline J gene. The chain is built from TRBV20 and TRBJ1-1, with a weak D call TRBD1 (5 bases). This CDR3 comprises 14 residues. CDR1 is GFQATS, CDR2 STVNSAI, per germline. V dropped 0 bases and J dropped 4 bases, with 12 bases sitting between them. CDR3 region: CGARDQGRGTEVFF. The sequenced CDR3 bases are TGTGGTGCTAGGGATCAGGGAAGGGGCACAGAAGTCTTC.

This clone was seen a few times. Gene names and germline refer to mouse. The CDR3 extends 1 residue past the end of the read, so its final part is completed from the germline J gene. The chain combines TRBV13-2 with TRBJ2-7, with no clear D. Per germline, CDR1 NNHNN and CDR2 SYGAGS (reference sequence). Trimming took off 0 bases at V and 0 bases at J, with 7 bases between the two ends. The CDR3 runs 14 residues. CDR3 loop: CASGDARSSYEQYF. The part of the CDR3 DNA that was read is TGTGCCAGCGGTGATGCCCGGAGCTCCTATGAACAGTAC.

Note on this clone: The listed genes are named as in mouse. Read sequence stops 1 residue before the CDR3 end, and the germline J gene provides the missing end. The chain employs TRBV24 and TRBJ1-2; 7 bases align to TRBD1. Unmatched junction bases numbered 3, after V lost 0 bases and J lost 2 bases. There are 15 residues in the CDR3. Per the germline V gene, CDR1 is KGHTA and CDR2 is FRNEEI. The covered CDR3 bases are TGTGCCAGCAGTCTGTATGAGGGGGCCAACTCCGACTACACC. Translation gives CASSLYEGANSDYT. The full CDR3 protein reads CASSLYEGANSDYTF.

This clone was counted between two and nine times. Mouse gene names apply. Read coverage stops 1 residue before the CDR3 terminus; the germline J gene supplies the remainder. The V gene is TRBV13-2, the J gene TRBJ2-2; D is unresolved. The CDR3 covers 12 residues. Looked up from germline, CDR1 is NNHNN and CDR2 is SYGAGS (reference sequence). V was clipped by 0 bases and J by 6 bases, with 3 bases between them. CDR3: CASGDVAGQLYF. CDR3 DNA (partial): TGTGCCAGCGGTGATGTAGCCGGGCAGCTCTAC.

Note on this clone: Gene names and germline match the mouse. The read comes to an end 1 residue before the CDR3 does, leaving the germline J gene to fill in the end. This rearrangement joins TRBV19 to TRBJ1-1, with 7 positions matching TRBD1. This CDR3 region has 14 residues. The V and J ends lost 5 bases and 1 base, in that order; junction bases with no gene match: 5. Germline CDR1 and CDR2: FNHDT and SITEND (reference sequence). The sequenced CDR3 bases are TGTGCCAGCAGGATCCGGGACAGAAACACAGAAGTCTTC. Translation gives CASRIRDRNTEVF. From start to end, the CDR3 is CASRIRDRNTEVFF.

Note on this clone: The germline and genes are mouse ones. The read stops 1 residue short of the end of the CDR3; the missing end is completed from the germline J gene. The chain couples TRBV13-1 to TRBJ2-7; 8 positions agree with TRBD2. Per germline, CDR1 NSHNY and CDR2 SYGAGN. The CDR3 runs 13 residues. The V gene end was trimmed by 2 bases and the J gene end by 3 bases; junction bases not matched to a gene: 1. The CDR3 loop reads CASSDWGVYEQYF. CDR3 DNA (partial): TGTGCCAGCAGTGACTGGGGGGTCTATGAACAGTAC.

Comment on this clone: Gene names refer to mouse genes. The read ends 1 residue early relative to the CDR3; the germline J gene fills the gap. This chain links TRBV4 with TRBJ2-7; 9 nucleotides line up with TRBD1. The CDR3 is 14 residues long. Unmatched junction bases numbered 3, after V lost 3 bases and J lost 3 bases. Germline CDR1 is LGHDT and CDR2 is YNNKQL (reference sequence). CDR3 loop: CASSYWDRVYEQYF. The sequenced CDR3 bases are TGTGCCAGCAGCTATTGGGACAGGGTCTATGAACAGTAC.